This T cell receptor (beta chain) was sequenced during a study of T cells in Graves' hyperthyroidism and ophthalmopathy. About the research overall: Before any treatment, at initial diagnosis, peripheral blood was collected.

Concerning this clonotype itself: Its antigen is as yet unknown. One end of the junction varies from germline; a read error may be responsible.

The V gene's germline CDR1 is SGHRS and CDR2 YFSETQ. The length of the CDR3 is 21 residues. Duration under 3 months, a NOSPECS grade of at least 4, and a Clinical Activity Score of at least 3 characterized the ophthalmopathy patients. In making diagnoses, clinical symptoms, serum thyroxine and TRAb, thyroid ultrasound and orbital computed tomography were all used. The CDR3 regions of TCR beta were amplified from RNA transcripts. Using the HTBI primer set, a first-round RT-PCR was run on the TCR CDR3. TCRdb processed the multiplex PCR reads anew with MiXCR; each CDR3 protein has one entry. Of about 640,000 distinct CDR3 sequences detected, more than 20% appear once; the ten largest clones hold about 35%. Study-wide findings and caveats: Researchers found most expanded thyroid clonotypes above 0.001 in blood as well.

The TCR sequence derives from a young man with Graves' ophthalmopathy. Sequences were obtained from blood. This chain links TRBV5-1 with TRBJ1-4; 10 bases fit TRBD1. The CDR3 loop reads CASSLGSGQGRPRATNEKLFF. CDR3 nucleotides: TGCGCCAGCAGTTTGGGATCGGGACAGGGGCGCCCACGTGCAACTAATGAAAAACTGTTTTTT. The full variable domain, rest sourced from reference TRBV5-1 and TRBJ1-4, is KAGVTQTPRYLIKTRGQQVTLSCSPISGHRSVSWYQQTPGQGLQFLFEYFSETQRNKGNFPGRFSGRQFSNSRSEMNVSTLELGDSALYLCASSLGSGQGRPRATNEKLFFGSGTQLSVL.